Listed here are 6 T cell receptor beta chains from one sample, sequenced in a study of vaccination and CD4 T cells after COVID-19. Time point noted: late sampling 161 to 241 days after vaccination in a few convalescent patients. Treatment denoted: approximately nine-day PBMC culture with coronavirus spike peptide pools or control peptides (ViraFEST assay). Cultured CD4+ T cells had their DNA profiled by the Oncomine TCR Beta short-read assay. TCRdb redid the calling of the PCR reads with MiXCR, one entry per CDR3 protein. The sample shows about 24,000 distinct CDR3 sequences, under 40% of them seen only once. These TCRs are of unknown antigen specificity. The source material was CD4+ T cells from blood, cultured in vitro, sampled about 7 months after SARS-CoV-2 vaccination. These TCRs come from a human donor who had recovered from COVID-19.

This clonotype appeared a few times. The gene calls are TRBV20-1 and TRBJ1-6; 10 bases match TRBD1. The CDR3 is 15 amino acids. Germline assignment: CDR1 DFQATT and CDR2 SNEGSKA (reference sequence). V lost 4 bases to trimming and J lost 7 bases; unmatched junction nucleotides: 7. CDR3 sequence: CSATAGTGANSPLHF. The CDR3 nucleotides are TGCAGTGCTACAGCCGGGACAGGGGCAAATTCACCCCTCCACTTT.

The J gene is TRBJ2-3, the V gene TRBV20-1; no firm D call. Trimming pared 0 bases from V and 5 bases from J, leaving 9 bases between. Germline values: CDR1 DFQATT, CDR2 SNEGSKA (reference sequence). The CDR3 extends over 13 amino acids. The CDR3 nucleotides are TGCAGTGCTAGAGATCGTGGCAAAGATACGCAGTATTTT. Translating it yields CSARDRGKDTQYF.

The chain joins TRBV7-3 to TRBJ1-2; D may be TRBD1 (6 bases). This CDR3 spans 15 amino acids. Per the germline V gene, CDR1 is SGHTA and CDR2 is FQGTGA. Trimming left V 6 bases short and J 6 bases short, with 20 bases between. For the CDR3, the DNA is TGTGCCAGCAGTTCAGGGAGAGGGGGATTTGATGGCTACACCTTC. Protein sequence: CASSSGRGGFDGYTF.

This clonotype was seen a few times. The chain uses TRBV7-3 and TRBJ2-6; 9 bases line up with TRBD1. The germline V gene encodes CDR1 SGHTA and CDR2 FQGTGA. Trimming cost V 5 bases and J 2 bases; bases outside gene matches: 10. CDR3 size: 18 residues. The CDR3 DNA is TGTGCCAGCAGCCGACCGGGACAGGGCAATGCTGGGGCCAACGTCCTGACTTTC. It codes for CASSRPGQGNAGANVLTF.

This chain uses TRBV20-1 with TRBJ2-2; 9 bases fit TRBD1. V shed 6 bases and J 4 bases; nucleotides not matched to a gene: 9. Germline V gene sequence: CDR1 DFQATT, CDR2 SNEGSKA (reference sequence). The CDR3 sequence is 15 residues long. This CDR3 is CSARQGGLRTGELFF. Here the CDR3 DNA reads TGCAGTGCCCGACAGGGGGGGTTGCGCACCGGGGAGCTGTTTTTT.

V gene TRBV27 combines with J gene TRBJ1-2; perhaps TRBD1 as D (6 bases). Germline-derived CDR1 and CDR2 are MNHEY and SMNVEV (reference sequence). With 5 bases removed from V and 7 bases from J, the gap between germline ends came to 17 bases. The CDR3 has 14 amino acids. The CDR3 here is CASSPRQAGTGYTF. The CDR3 DNA reads TGTGCCAGCAGTCCGCGACAGGCCGGAACTGGCTACACCTTC.